The source of this T cell receptor (beta chain) is a study of T-cell memory formation after mild COVID-19. A single record per CDR3 protein comes from TCRdb applying MiXCR to the 5' RACE reads. The repertoire holds tens of thousands of distinct CDR3 sequences, about 6.8% seen once, with roughly 0.79% in the top ten. Findings and limits, study-wide: Of the contracting clones, CD4+ ones lay mainly in CM and EM, and CD8+ ones in EMRA. Whether day 37 second-wave clones are SARS-CoV-2-specific was not confirmed.

CDR3 size: 15 residues. Germline V CDR1 and CDR2: SGHDT, YYEEEE. Trimming took off 4 bases at V and 5 bases at J, with 16 bases between the two ends. There are many counts of this clonotype. Its antigen is undetermined. The receptor was isolated from an adult who had mild COVID-19 (a few samples of this study predate the infection). Cell type and time point are not known. The rearrangement uses TRBV5-6 and TRBJ2-1; possibly TRBD1 or TRBD2 for D (7 bases each). Sequenced sample: PBMCs or a T cell subset sorted from them (not recorded which). The chain's CDR3 is CASSHPGGGDNEQFF. The CDR3 DNA reads as TGTGCCAGCAGCCATCCAGGGGGGGGAGACAATGAGCAGTTCTTC.